This TCR beta chain was identified in a study of type 1 regulatory T cells. Study summary: An in vitro protocol generated T-allo10, a Tr1-enriched, alloantigen-specific CD4 T cell product.

The CDR3 has 12 residues. Germline-derived CDR1 and CDR2 are SQVTM and ANQGSEA. This clonotype has just a few counts. Each CDR3 protein gets one entry after TCRdb re-called the reads with MiXCR. The data contain around 88,000 distinct CDR3 sequences, about a third of them singletons. V gene TRBV29-1 combines with J gene TRBJ2-3; D not certain. This clonotype was sampled from a human donor in good health. The sequencing input was CD4+ T cells, either the whole sample or a sorted fraction (not recorded which). CDR3 nucleotide sequence: TGCGGCTCCAGGTTTAGCACAGATACGCAGTATTTT. It codes for CGSRFSTDTQYF.